This T cell receptor beta chain was identified during a study of T cell responses to AZD1222 COVID-19 vaccine. Per germline, CDR1 DFQATT and CDR2 SNEGSKA (reference sequence). This CDR3 has 14 amino acids. Trimming pared 3 bases from V and 4 bases from J, leaving 12 bases between. This table comes from immunoSEQ multiplex PCR, and its TCRdb copy is limited to in-frame clones, with some not included. In the table there are roughly 100,000 clones, roughly 86% of which are singletons. Study results and caveats: Researchers report vaccine-associated CD4 TCRs spanning spike, with dominance at 160-218 and 743-854.

About this clone: What it binds is unknown.

This receptor was obtained from an adult who received the MenACWY meningococcal vaccine as a control. The specimen comprised peripheral blood, sampled 28 days after the second dose of the MenACWY control vaccine. The chain joins TRBV20-1 to TRBJ2-2; D is ambiguous. The chain's CDR3 is CSASPQAFTGELFF. Written as DNA, the CDR3 is TGCAGTGCTAGTCCTCAGGCATTCACCGGGGAGCTGTTTTTT.